The 7 T cell receptor beta chains below were found in one sample sequenced in a study of OX40 agonist ivuxolimab in advanced cancers. Here immunoSEQ multiplex PCR was the method, and the copy in TCRdb shows in-frame clones only, minus some. The table records some 23,000 clones, approximately 91% of them present only once. Here the sequenced sample was CD4+ or CD8+ T cells sorted from blood, taken in a trial of the OX40 agonist ivuxolimab. These receptors were collected from an adult with an advanced solid tumor such as melanoma, head and neck, liver or kidney cancer.

The chain employs TRBV28 and TRBJ1-2, with 12 bases identical to TRBD1. Unmatched junction bases numbered 14, after V lost 11 bases and J lost 7 bases. The V gene's germline CDR1 is MDHEN and CDR2 SYDVKM. This CDR3 contains 15 residues. CDR3 residues: CAGRPMGTGGLGYTF. The CDR3 DNA follows: TGTGCCGGCCGACCGATGGGGACAGGGGGCCTTGGCTACACCTTC.

The genes are TRBV5-1 and TRBJ2-2; perhaps TRBD2 as D (7 bases). The CDR3 is 16 residues long. Germline CDR1 is SGHRS and CDR2 is YFSETQ. V dropped 0 bases and J dropped 5 bases, with 14 bases sitting between them. CDR3 residues: CASSLAQGGGTGELFF. CDR3 coding DNA: TGCGCCAGCAGCTTGGCGCAGGGAGGGGGTACCGGGGAGCTGTTTTTT.

This clone has only one observation. The V and J genes are TRBV28 and TRBJ2-7; D is undetermined. Germline CDR1 and CDR2: MDHEN and SYDVKM. The V end lost 8 bases, the J end lost 3 bases, and 5 bases lay between the germline ends. The CDR3 covers 10 residues. CDR3 nucleotide sequence: TGTGCCAGCGGGAACTACGAGCAGTACTTC. The encoded protein is CASGNYEQYF.

V usage is TRBV5-8 and J usage is TRBJ1-6, with TRBD1 identical over 10 bases. The CDR3 is 15 amino acids. Unmatched junction bases numbered 3, after V lost 0 bases and J lost 9 bases. Germline lookup yields CDR1 SGHTS and CDR2 YDEGEE. The CDR3 DNA reads as TGTGCCAGCAGCTTGGAGGGGACAGGGGTTTCACCCCTCCACTTT. It yields the protein CASSLEGTGVSPLHF.

The gene calls are TRBV19 and TRBJ2-3; 10 positions match TRBD2. The germline V gene has CDR1 LNHDA and CDR2 SQIVND (reference sequence). J was trimmed by 4 bases and V by 2 bases; bases with no gene match: 9. CDR3 length: 17 residues. The chain's CDR3 is CASSIMWSSGSSDTQYF. The CDR3 nucleotides read TGTGCCAGTAGTATAATGTGGTCTAGCGGGAGTTCAGATACGCAGTATTTT.

This clone occurred once. The CDR3 sequence is CASSPDHYRDNEQFF. For the CDR3, the DNA is TGTGCCAGCAGCCCGGACCATTACCGGGACAATGAGCAGTTCTTC. This chain uses TRBV9 with TRBJ2-1, with no clear D. The CDR3 runs 15 residues. From germline, CDR1 is SGDLS and CDR2 YYNGEE. V lost 4 bases, J lost 5 bases, and 16 bases lay in between.

This chain uses TRBV5-1 with TRBJ2-7, with 13 bases identical to TRBD2. CDR1 is SGHRS and CDR2 is YFSETQ in the germline V gene. The CDR3 totals 16 residues. V shed 0 bases, J shed 2 bases, and the junction held 2 bases outside the gene matches. CDR3: CASSLGLAGGPYEQYF. The CDR3 bases are TGCGCCAGCAGCTTGGGACTAGCGGGAGGCCCCTACGAGCAGTACTTC. The complete variable domain, with remaining parts taken from reference TRBV5-1 and TRBJ2-7, reads KAGVTQTPRYLIKTRGQQVTLSCSPISGHRSVSWYQQTPGQGLQFLFEYFSETQRNKGNFPGRFSGRQFSNSRSEMNVSTLELGDSALYLCASSLGLAGGPYEQYFGPGTRLTVT.